This entry describes one T cell receptor (beta chain). Its antigen is undetermined. This PCR relied on a set of 60 Vbeta primers and 13 Jbeta primers. Assay used: immunoSEQ multiplex PCR; TCRdb lists only in-frame clones, some missing. The sample lists about 140,000 clones, approximately 10% seen once, with roughly 6.4% in the top ten. V was pared by 7 bases and J by 0 bases, with 10 bases of the junction left unmatched. Germline V lookup: CDR1 SGDLS, CDR2 YYNGEE. The CDR3 extends over 17 amino acids. The sample originates from a study of cytomegalovirus exposure and HLA in healthy donors. Study context: Genotyping of 300 to 450 donors showed that 80% to 85% belonged to the Caucasian-associated ancestry cluster. Study-wide results and limits: TCR beta chain V- and J-gene trimming was linked, in a later analysis, to a missense variant in DCLRE1C. Some TCR beta chains (roughly 160 of them) were listed as cytomegalovirus-associated. Most CMV-associated TCR beta chains appeared HLA-restricted in a later analysis.

The chain couples TRBV9 to TRBJ2-3; 11 bases align to TRBD2. This clonotype was sampled from a woman between 40 and 50 years old in good health and CMV-seropositive. Input material: PBMCs. The DNA of the CDR3 is TGTGCCAGCCCACCGGGACTAGCGGAGCCTAGCACAGATACGCAGTATTTT. Translated: CASPPGLAEPSTDTQYF.